This entry describes one T cell receptor beta chain. The target antigen is unknown. The sample originates from a study of CD8 T cells in ankylosing spondylitis. V trimming: 5 bases; J trimming: 7 bases; junction bases outside the gene matches: 16. There are 16 residues in the CDR3. Germline CDR1 is SGHTA and CDR2 is FQGNSA. Study-wide results and caveats: Ankylosing spondylitis blood appeared to carry a characteristic TCR beta motif of 7 or 8 highly homologous variants.

Libraries of TCR beta came from quantitative 5'-RACE with molecular barcodes. TCRdb analysed the 5' RACE reads with MiXCR anew, one entry per CDR3 protein. The sample lists more than 600,000 distinct CDR3 sequences, under 20% occurring once. The chain uses TRBV7-2 and TRBJ2-5, with 7 bases aligning to TRBD2. Sequences were obtained from blood, either unsorted or a sorted T cell fraction (not recorded which). The sequence came from a male donor with ankylosing spondylitis. The CDR3 loop is CASSPHRWREGGTQYF. In nucleotides, the CDR3 is TGTGCCAGCAGCCCGCACCGATGGAGGGAGGGTGGGACCCAGTACTTC.